Described below is a single T cell receptor beta chain sequence and its context. The sample belongs to a study of CD8+ T cells in alopecia areata. The CDR3 spans 13 residues. V lost 0 bases to trimming and J lost 5 bases, with 8 bases between them. Germline loops: CDR1 SGHRS, CDR2 YFSETQ. Once RNA had been extracted, it was reverse transcribed into cDNA to act as the sequencing template. Sequencing was performed with immunoSEQ multiplex PCR; in TCRdb, only in-frame clones are kept and a portion is missing. Of approximately 120,000 clones detected, roughly 50% appear once; the ten largest clones hold roughly a tenth.

The sequencing sample was made of NKG2D-low CD8+ T cells sorted from blood. This receptor was identified in a human donor with alopecia areata. The chain uses TRBV5-1 and TRBJ2-5; D ambiguous. The CDR3 nucleotides are TGCGCCAGCAGCTTGGCCTTAGGGGAGACCCAGTACTTC. Its translation is CASSLALGETQYF.